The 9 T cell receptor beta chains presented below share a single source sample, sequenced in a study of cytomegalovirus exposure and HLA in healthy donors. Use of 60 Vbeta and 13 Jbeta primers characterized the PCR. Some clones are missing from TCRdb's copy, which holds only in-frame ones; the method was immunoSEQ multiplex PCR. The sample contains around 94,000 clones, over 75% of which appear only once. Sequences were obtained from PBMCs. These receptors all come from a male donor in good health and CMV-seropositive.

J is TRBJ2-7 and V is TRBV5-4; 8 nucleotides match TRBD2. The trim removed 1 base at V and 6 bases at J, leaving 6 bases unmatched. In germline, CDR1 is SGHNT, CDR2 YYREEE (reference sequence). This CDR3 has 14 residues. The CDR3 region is CASSLPGGPGEQYF. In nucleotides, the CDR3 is TGTGCCAGCAGCTTGCCGGGAGGGCCGGGCGAGCAGTACTTC.

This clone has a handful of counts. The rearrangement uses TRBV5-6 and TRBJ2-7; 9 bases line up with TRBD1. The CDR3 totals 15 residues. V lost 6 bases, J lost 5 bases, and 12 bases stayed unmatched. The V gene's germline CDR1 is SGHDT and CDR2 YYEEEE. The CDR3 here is CASISSGQGIDEQYF. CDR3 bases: TGTGCCAGCATCTCTTCGGGACAGGGCATAGACGAGCAGTACTTC.

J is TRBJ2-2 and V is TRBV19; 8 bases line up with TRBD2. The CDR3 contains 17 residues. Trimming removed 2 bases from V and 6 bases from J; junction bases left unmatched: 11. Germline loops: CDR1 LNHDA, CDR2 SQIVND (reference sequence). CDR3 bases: TGTGCCAGTAGTATACAGCCGACTAGCGTTATCGCCGGGGAGCTGTTTTTT. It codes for CASSIQPTSVIAGELFF.

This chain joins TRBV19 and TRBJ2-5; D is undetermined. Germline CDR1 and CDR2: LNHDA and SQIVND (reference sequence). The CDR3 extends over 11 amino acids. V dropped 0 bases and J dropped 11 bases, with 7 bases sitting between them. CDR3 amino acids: CASSIDVRQYF. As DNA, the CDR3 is TGTGCCAGTAGTATAGATGTACGGCAGTACTTC.

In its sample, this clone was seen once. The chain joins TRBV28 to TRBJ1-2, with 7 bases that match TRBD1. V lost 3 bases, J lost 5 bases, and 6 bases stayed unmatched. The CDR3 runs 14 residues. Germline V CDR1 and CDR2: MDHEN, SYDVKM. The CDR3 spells CASSLGGQTYGYTF. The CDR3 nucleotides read TGTGCCAGCAGTTTGGGGGGACAGACGTATGGCTACACCTTC.

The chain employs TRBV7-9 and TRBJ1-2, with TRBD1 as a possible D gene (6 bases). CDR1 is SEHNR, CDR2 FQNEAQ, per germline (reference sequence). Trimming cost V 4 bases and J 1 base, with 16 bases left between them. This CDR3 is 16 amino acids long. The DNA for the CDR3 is TGTGCCAGCAGCTCAAACAGGGCCGAACGTAACTATGGCTACACCTTC. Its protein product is CASSSNRAERNYGYTF. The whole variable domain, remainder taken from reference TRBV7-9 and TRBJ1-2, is DTGVSQNPRHKITKRGQNVTFRCDPISEHNRLYWYRQTLGQGPEFLTYFQNEAQLEKSRLLSDRFSAERPKGSFSTLEIQRTEQGDSAMYLCASSSNRAERNYGYTFGSGTRLTVV.

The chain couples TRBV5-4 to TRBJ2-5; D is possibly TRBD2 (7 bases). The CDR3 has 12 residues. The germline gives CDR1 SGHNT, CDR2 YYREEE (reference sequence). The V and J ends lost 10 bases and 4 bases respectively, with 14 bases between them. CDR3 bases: TGTGCCCCAAAGGGGGGGGGAGAGACCCAGTACTTC. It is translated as CAPKGGGETQYF.

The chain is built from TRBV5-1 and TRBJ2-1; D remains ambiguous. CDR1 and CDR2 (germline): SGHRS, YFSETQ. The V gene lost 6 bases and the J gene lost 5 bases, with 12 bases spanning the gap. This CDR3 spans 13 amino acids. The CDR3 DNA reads TGCGCCAGCAACGTGCAAGCTAACAATGAGCAGTTCTTC. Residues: CASNVQANNEQFF. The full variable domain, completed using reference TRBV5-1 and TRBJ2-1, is KAGVTQTPRYLIKTRGQQVTLSCSPISGHRSVSWYQQTPGQGLQFLFEYFSETQRNKGNFPGRFSGRQFSNSRSEMNVSTLELGDSALYLCASNVQANNEQFFGPGTRLTVL.

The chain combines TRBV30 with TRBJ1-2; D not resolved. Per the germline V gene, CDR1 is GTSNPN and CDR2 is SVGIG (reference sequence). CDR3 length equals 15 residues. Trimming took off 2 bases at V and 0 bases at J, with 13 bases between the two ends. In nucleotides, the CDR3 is TGTGCCTGGAGTAGCCCGATGGTTTCTAACTATGGCTACACCTTC. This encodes CAWSSPMVSNYGYTF.